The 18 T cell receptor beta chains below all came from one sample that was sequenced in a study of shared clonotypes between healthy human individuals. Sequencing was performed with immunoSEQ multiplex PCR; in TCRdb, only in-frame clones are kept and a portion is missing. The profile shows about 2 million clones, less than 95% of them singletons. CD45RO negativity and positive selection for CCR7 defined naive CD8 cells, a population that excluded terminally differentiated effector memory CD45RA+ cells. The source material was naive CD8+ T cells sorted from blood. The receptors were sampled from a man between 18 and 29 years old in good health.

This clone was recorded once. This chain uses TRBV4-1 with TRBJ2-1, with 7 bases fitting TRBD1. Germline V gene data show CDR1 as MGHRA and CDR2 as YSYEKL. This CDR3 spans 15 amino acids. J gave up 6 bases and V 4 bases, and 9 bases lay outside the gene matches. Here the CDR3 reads CASSPRQGSFNEQFF. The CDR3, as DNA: TGCGCCAGCAGCCCCCGACAGGGTTCGTTCAATGAGCAGTTCTTC.

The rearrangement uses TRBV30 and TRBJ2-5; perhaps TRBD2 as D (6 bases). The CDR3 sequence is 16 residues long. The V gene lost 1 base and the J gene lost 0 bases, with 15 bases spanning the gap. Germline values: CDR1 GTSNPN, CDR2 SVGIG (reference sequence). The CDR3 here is CAWSGDSSAYQETQYF. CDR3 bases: TGTGCCTGGAGTGGGGACTCGTCCGCTTACCAAGAGACCCAGTACTTC.

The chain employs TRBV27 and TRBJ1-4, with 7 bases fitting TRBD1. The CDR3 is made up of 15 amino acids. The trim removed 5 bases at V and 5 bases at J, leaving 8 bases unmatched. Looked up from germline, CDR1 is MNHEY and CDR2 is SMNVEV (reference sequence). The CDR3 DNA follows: TGTGCCAGCAGTCTAGGGACAGCTTCAAATGAAAAACTGTTTTTT. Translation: CASSLGTASNEKLFF.

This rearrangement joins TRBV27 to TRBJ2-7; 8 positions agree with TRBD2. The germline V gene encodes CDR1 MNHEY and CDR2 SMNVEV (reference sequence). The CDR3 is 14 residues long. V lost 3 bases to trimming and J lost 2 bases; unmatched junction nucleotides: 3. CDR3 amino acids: CASSFGTSAYEQYF. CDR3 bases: TGTGCCAGCAGTTTTGGGACTAGTGCCTACGAGCAGTACTTC.

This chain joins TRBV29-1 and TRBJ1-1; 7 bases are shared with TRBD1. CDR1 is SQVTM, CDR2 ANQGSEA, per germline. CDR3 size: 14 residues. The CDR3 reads CSYQGDSFNTEAFF. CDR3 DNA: TGCAGTTACCAGGGGGACAGCTTTAACACTGAAGCTTTCTTT.

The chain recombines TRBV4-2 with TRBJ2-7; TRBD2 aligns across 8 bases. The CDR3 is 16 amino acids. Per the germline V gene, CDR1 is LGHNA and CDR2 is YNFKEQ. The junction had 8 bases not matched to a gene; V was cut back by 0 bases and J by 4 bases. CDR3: CASSQESRGGLYEQYF. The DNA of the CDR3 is TGTGCCAGCAGCCAAGAGTCCCGGGGGGGCCTGTACGAGCAGTACTTC.

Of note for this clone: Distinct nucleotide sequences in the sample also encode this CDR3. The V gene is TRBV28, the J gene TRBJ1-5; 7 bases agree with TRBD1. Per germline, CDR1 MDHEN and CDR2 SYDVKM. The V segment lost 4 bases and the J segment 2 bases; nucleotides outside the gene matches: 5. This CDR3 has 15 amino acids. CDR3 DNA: TGTGCCAGCAGTTCACGACAGGGAGGCAATCAGCCCCAGCATTTT. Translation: CASSSRQGGNQPQHF.

CDR3 coding DNA: TGCAGCGTTGCCGGAACCTACAATGAGCAGTTCTTC. This gives the protein CSVAGTYNEQFF. The chain links TRBV29-1 to TRBJ2-1, with unresolved D. The V end was cut by 4 bases, the J end by 2 bases, with 6 bases between. The CDR3 covers 12 residues. Germline V lookup: CDR1 SQVTM, CDR2 ANQGSEA.

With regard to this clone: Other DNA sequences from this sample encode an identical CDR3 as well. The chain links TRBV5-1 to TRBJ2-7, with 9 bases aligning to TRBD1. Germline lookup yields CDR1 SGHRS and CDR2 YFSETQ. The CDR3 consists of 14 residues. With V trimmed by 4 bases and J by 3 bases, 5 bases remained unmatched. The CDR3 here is CASSPGQGFYEQYF. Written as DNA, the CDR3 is TGCGCCAGCAGCCCGGGACAGGGATTCTACGAGCAGTACTTC.

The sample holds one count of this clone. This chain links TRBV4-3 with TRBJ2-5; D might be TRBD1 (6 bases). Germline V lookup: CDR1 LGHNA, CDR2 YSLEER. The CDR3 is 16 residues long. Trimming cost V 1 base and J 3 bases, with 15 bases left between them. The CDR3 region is CASSQVIYTGKETQYF. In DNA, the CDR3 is TGCGCCAGCAGCCAAGTCATTTATACAGGGAAAGAGACCCAGTACTTC.

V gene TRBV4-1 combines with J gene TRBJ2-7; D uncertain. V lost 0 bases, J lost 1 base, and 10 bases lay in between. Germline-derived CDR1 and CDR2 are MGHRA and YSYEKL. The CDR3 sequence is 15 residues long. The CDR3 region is CASSQEISSSYEQYF. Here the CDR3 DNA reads TGCGCCAGCAGCCAAGAGATCAGCAGTTCCTACGAGCAGTACTTC.

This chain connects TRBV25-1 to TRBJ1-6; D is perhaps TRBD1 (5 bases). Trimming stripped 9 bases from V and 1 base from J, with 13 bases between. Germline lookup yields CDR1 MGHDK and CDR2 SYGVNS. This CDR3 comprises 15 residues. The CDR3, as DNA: TGTGCCAGTCAGGGTAAAAGGTCCTATAATTCACCCCTCCACTTT. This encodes CASQGKRSYNSPLHF.

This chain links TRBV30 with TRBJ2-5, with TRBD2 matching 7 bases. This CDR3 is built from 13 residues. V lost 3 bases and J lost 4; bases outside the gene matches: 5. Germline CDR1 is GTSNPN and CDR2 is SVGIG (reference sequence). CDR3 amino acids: CAWRLARRETQYF. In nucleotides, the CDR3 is TGTGCCTGGAGACTAGCGAGGAGAGAGACCCAGTACTTC.

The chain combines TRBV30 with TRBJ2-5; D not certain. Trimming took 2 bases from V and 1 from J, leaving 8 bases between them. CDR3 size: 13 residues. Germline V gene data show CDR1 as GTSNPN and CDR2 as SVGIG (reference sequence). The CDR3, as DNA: TGTGCCTGGAGTATTGACACCCAAGAGACCCAGTACTTC. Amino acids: CAWSIDTQETQYF.

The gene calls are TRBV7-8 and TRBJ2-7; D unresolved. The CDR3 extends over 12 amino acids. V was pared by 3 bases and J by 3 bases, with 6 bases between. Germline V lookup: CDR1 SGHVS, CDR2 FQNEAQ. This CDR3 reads CASSLEVYEQYF. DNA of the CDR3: TGTGCCAGCAGCTTGGAAGTCTACGAGCAGTACTTC.

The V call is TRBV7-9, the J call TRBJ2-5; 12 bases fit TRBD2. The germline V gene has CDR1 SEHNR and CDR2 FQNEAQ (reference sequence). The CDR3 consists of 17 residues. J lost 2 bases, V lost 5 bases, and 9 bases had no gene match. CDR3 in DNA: TGTGCCAGCAGCCTCTCTAGCGGGGGGGCCGGGCAAGAGACCCAGTACTTC. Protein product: CASSLSSGGAGQETQYF.

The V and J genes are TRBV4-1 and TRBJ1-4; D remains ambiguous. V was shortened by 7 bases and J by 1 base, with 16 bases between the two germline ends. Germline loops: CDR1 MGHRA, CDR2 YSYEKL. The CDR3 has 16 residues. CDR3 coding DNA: TGCGCCAGCACCCTAGAAGCAGGCCTAACTAATGAAAAACTGTTTTTT. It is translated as CASTLEAGLTNEKLFF.

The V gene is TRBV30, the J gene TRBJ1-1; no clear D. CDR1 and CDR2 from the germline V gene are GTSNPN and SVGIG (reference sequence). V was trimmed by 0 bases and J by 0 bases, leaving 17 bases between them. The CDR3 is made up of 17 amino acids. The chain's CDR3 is CAWSVPPQTGMNTEAFF. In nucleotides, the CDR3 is TGTGCCTGGAGTGTACCCCCACAGACGGGGATGAACACTGAAGCTTTCTTT.